This T cell receptor (beta chain) was identified during a study of T cell responses to AZD1222 COVID-19 vaccine. Using immunoSEQ multiplex PCR, the repertoire was profiled, and TCRdb retains in-frame clones only, with some absent. The top ten hold roughly 4% of the sample, which has approximately 100,000 clones, approximately 88% seen once. The CDR3 is made up of 15 amino acids. Germline CDR1 is SNHLY and CDR2 is FYNNEI. The trim removed 8 bases at V and 8 bases at J, leaving 16 bases unmatched. The source material was peripheral blood, sampled on day 0 of AZD1222 vaccination. The clonotype comes from an adult in good health. The chain combines TRBV2 with TRBJ1-1; 8 bases agree with TRBD1. This CDR3 reads CASGNPLRTGQEAFF. The CDR3 DNA is TGTGCCAGCGGAAACCCCCTACGGACAGGGCAGGAAGCTTTCTTT.